This T cell receptor beta chain was captured in a study of CD8 T cells in Susac syndrome. Across the study: The sequenced Susac syndrome patients included six who had clinically active disease and about 8 who were in remission. Notes on the study in general: As the study acknowledged, the number of individuals in its TCR sequencing and HLA analysis was relatively small.

The CDR3 runs to 14 residues. The germline CDR1 and CDR2 sequences are GTSNPN and SVGIG (reference sequence). V lost 1 base, J lost 4 bases, and 6 bases stayed unmatched. In contrast to the negatively isolated CD8+ and CD4+ T cells, TEMRA cells were FACS-enriched. Reverse transcription of roughly 0.5 to 1 ug RNA was carried out with random hexamers. Amplification of TCR beta CDR3 by immunoSEQ multiplex PCR spanned 54 Vbeta and 13 Jbeta. TCRdb reanalysed the immunoSEQ multiplex PCR reads using MiXCR and keeps one entry per CDR3 protein. The sample records about 180,000 distinct CDR3 sequences, just under 95% being singletons. Comment on this clonotype: Its antigen is as yet unknown.

Input material: CD4+ T cells from PBMCs. The TCR originated in a human donor with Susac syndrome. The gene calls are TRBV30 and TRBJ1-2; 7 bases fit TRBD1. CDR3 nucleotide sequence: TGTGCCTGGAGTGCACAGGGGACGATCTATGGCTACACCTTC. Translating it yields CAWSAQGTIYGYTF.